Listed here are 13 T cell receptor beta chains from one sample, sequenced in a study of T-cell reconstitution after alpha-beta-depleted transplantation in children. Unique molecular identifiers were incorporated into the prepared TCRbeta library. TCRdb reanalysed the PCR reads using MiXCR and keeps one entry per CDR3 protein. The data contain about 580,000 distinct CDR3 sequences, 20% to 25% of them singletons. This material consisted of PBMCs, mostly from graft donor cells, taken 360 days after TCRalphabeta/CD19-depleted stem cell transplant. These receptors originate from a boy under three years old who had a stem cell transplant for acute myeloid leukemia, so the T cells may come from the graft donor.

This clonotype was observed at least ten times. This sequence joins TRBV5-1 and TRBJ1-2; D remains unclear. Germline CDR1 is SGHRS and CDR2 is YFSETQ. The V gene lost 4 bases and the J gene lost 7 bases, with 14 bases spanning the gap. The CDR3 runs 13 residues. The CDR3 DNA reads TGCGCCAGCAGCGCAGTCTCCGGTGGTGGCTACACCTTC. Translation: CASSAVSGGGYTF.

To note about this clonotype: At one end, the junction sequence differs from germline, possibly due to a read error. The chain combines TRBV20-1 with TRBJ2-2; D might be TRBD1 (6 bases). Germline V gives CDR1 DFQATT, CDR2 SNEGSKA (reference sequence). The CDR3 loop spans 16 amino acids. CDR3 sequence: CCARDFRRQDTGELFF. The CDR3 DNA reads as TGCTGTGCTAGAGATTTTCGGAGACAGGACACCGGGGAGCTGTTTTTT.

This chain joins TRBV12-3 or TRBV12-4 and TRBJ2-5, with a tentative D call TRBD2 (5 bases). CDR3 size: 13 residues. Trimming took off 6 bases at V and 3 bases at J, with 11 bases between the two ends. CDR3 DNA: TGTGCCAGCAGACCGACTAACGAAGAGACCCAGTACTTC. It yields the protein CASRPTNEETQYF.

There are many counts of this clonotype. V and J are TRBV6-5 and TRBJ2-7; 7 bases map to TRBD2. Germline loops: CDR1 MNHEY, CDR2 SVGAGI. The CDR3 length is 16 residues. V shed 0 bases, J shed 5 bases, and the junction held 10 bases outside the gene matches. The CDR3 loop is CASSYSIGTSVNEQYF. CDR3 in DNA: TGTGCCAGCAGTTACTCCATCGGTACTAGCGTGAACGAGCAGTACTTC.

V is TRBV20-1 and J is TRBJ2-1, with a tentative D call TRBD2 (7 bases). Germline V lookup: CDR1 DFQATT, CDR2 SNEGSKA (reference sequence). This CDR3 contains 13 residues. V was pared by 5 bases and J by 5 bases, with 13 bases between. In DNA, the CDR3 is TGCAGTGCTGCGGTAGGGGGGGACAATGAGCAGTTCTTC. This sequence encodes CSAAVGGDNEQFF.

This clonotype was recorded at least ten times. The chain uses TRBV9 and TRBJ2-6; D not resolved. The germline gives CDR1 SGDLS, CDR2 YYNGEE. The CDR3 contains 15 residues. Between the trimmed V and J ends, which lost 0 bases and 5 bases, there was a span of 9 bases. The CDR3: CASSVADTRANVLTF. The CDR3 coding sequence is TGTGCCAGCAGCGTAGCCGACACGCGGGCCAACGTCCTGACTTTC.

This clonotype was seen only a few times. The chain is built from TRBV6-6 and TRBJ2-1; perhaps TRBD1 as D (5 bases). Trimming pared 6 bases from V and 7 bases from J, leaving 10 bases between. The CDR3 extends over 12 amino acids. Germline loops: CDR1 MNHNY, CDR2 SVGAGI (reference sequence). The CDR3 is CASRVQGNEQFF. In nucleotides, the CDR3 is TGTGCCAGCAGAGTCCAGGGAAATGAGCAGTTCTTC.

The chain uses TRBV5-1 and TRBJ2-1; 7 bases are shared with TRBD1. CDR3 length: 16 residues. Germline V gene data show CDR1 as SGHRS and CDR2 as YFSETQ. J lost 0 bases, V lost 4 bases, and 7 bases had no gene match. This chain's CDR3 is CASSRGQDTSYNEQFF. CDR3 DNA: TGCGCCAGCAGCCGCGGACAGGACACCTCCTACAATGAGCAGTTCTTC. Based on the CDR3 plus reference TRBV5-1 and TRBJ2-1, the full variable domain is KAGVTQTPRYLIKTRGQQVTLSCSPISGHRSVSWYQQTPGQGLQFLFEYFSETQRNKGNFPGRFSGRQFSNSRSEMNVSTLELGDSALYLCASSRGQDTSYNEQFFGPGTRLTVL.

V gene TRBV4-3 combines with J gene TRBJ2-4; 8 nucleotides align to TRBD1. In germline, CDR1 is LGHNA, CDR2 YSLEER. This CDR3 spans 18 amino acids. The J segment lost 4 bases and the V segment lost 1 base, leaving 12 bases of the junction unmatched. The CDR3 loop reads CASSQVWGTGGFKNIQYF. CDR3 DNA: TGCGCCAGCAGCCAAGTGTGGGGAACAGGGGGTTTTAAAAACATTCAGTACTTC.

The chain recombines TRBV5-1 with TRBJ2-2; possible D gene TRBD2, 5 bases. The CDR3 runs 15 residues. Trimming removed 1 base from V and 5 bases from J, with 12 bases in between. The V gene's germline CDR1 is SGHRS and CDR2 YFSETQ. The CDR3 DNA reads TGCGCCAGCAGCTTGATGGGGTCGGGAACCGGGGAGCTGTTTTTT. Its translation: CASSLMGSGTGELFF. Together with reference TRBV5-1 and TRBJ2-2, the CDR3 gives the full variable domain: KAGVTQTPRYLIKTRGQQVTLSCSPISGHRSVSWYQQTPGQGLQFLFEYFSETQRNKGNFPGRFSGRQFSNSRSEMNVSTLELGDSALYLCASSLMGSGTGELFFGEGSRLTVL.

The genes are TRBV20-1 and TRBJ1-5, with 7 bases aligning to TRBD1. The CDR3 consists of 16 residues. CDR1 is DFQATT, CDR2 SNEGSKA, per germline (reference sequence). V lost 0 bases, J lost 0 bases, and 5 bases stayed unmatched. The CDR3 is CSARDPGQYSNQPQHF. The CDR3 coding sequence is TGCAGTGCTAGAGATCCGGGACAGTATAGCAATCAGCCCCAGCATTTT.

The chain employs TRBV5-1 and TRBJ1-6; no clear D. The CDR3 runs 17 residues. Germline V gene lookup returns CDR1 SGHRS and CDR2 YFSETQ. V was pared by 0 bases and J by 7 bases, with 17 bases between. CDR3 protein: CASSLGASMGKNSPLHF. CDR3 bases: TGCGCCAGCAGCTTGGGTGCCAGTATGGGAAAGAATTCACCCCTCCACTTT.

The chain links TRBV6-5 to TRBJ1-5; no reliable D call. This CDR3 comprises 17 residues. The V gene's germline CDR1 is MNHEY and CDR2 SVGAGI. V gave up 2 bases and J gave up 0 bases, with 14 bases separating them. CDR3 coding DNA: TGTGCCAGCAGTTACGGTGTGTCGGGATATAGCAATCAGCCCCAGCATTTT. Protein sequence: CASSYGVSGYSNQPQHF.